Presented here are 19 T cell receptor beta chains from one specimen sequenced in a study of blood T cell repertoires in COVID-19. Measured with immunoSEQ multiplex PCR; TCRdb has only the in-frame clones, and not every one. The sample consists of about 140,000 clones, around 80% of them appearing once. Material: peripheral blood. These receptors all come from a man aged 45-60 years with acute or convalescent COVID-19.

CDR3 sequence reads: CASSQDPSRGSSGANVLTF. The CDR3 DNA is TGCGCCAGCAGCCAAGATCCCAGCAGGGGGAGCTCTGGGGCCAACGTCCTGACTTTC. This chain connects TRBV4-1 to TRBJ2-6; 7 positions agree with TRBD1. This CDR3 has 19 residues. Losses at the gene ends were 0 bases for V and 0 bases for J; bases not matched to a gene: 8. CDR1 and CDR2 (germline): MGHRA, YSYEKL.

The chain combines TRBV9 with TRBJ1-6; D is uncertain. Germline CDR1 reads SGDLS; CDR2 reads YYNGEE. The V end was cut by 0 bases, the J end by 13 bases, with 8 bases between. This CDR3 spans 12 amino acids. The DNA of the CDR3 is TGTGCCAGCAGCGTAGACAGTGGGCCCCTCCACTTT. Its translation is CASSVDSGPLHF.

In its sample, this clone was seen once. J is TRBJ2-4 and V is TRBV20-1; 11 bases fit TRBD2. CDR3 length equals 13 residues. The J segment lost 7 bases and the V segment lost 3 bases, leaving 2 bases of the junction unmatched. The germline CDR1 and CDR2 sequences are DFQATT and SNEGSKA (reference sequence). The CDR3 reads CSASSGGENIQYF. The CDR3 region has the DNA TGCAGTGCTAGTAGCGGGGGGGAGAACATTCAGTACTTC.

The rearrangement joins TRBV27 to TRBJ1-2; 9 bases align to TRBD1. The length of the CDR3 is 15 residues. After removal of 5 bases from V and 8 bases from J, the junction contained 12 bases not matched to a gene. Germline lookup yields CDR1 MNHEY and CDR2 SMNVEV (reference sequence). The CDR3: CASSPYSGTGRGYTF. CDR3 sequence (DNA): TGTGCCAGCAGTCCTTATTCTGGGACAGGGAGGGGCTACACCTTC.

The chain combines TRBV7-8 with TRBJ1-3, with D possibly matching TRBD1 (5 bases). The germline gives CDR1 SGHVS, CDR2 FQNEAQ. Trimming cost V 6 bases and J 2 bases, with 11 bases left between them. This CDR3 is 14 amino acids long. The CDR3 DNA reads TGTGCCAGCAGTCGTGACAGTGCTGGAAACACCATATATTTT. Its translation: CASSRDSAGNTIYF.

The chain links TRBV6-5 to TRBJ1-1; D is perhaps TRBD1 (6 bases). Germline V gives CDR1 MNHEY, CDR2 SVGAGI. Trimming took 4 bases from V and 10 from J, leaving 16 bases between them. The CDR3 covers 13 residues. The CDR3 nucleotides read TGTGCCAGCAGTTCCCCCGACAGGCTTGGAGCTTTCTTT. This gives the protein CASSSPDRLGAFF.

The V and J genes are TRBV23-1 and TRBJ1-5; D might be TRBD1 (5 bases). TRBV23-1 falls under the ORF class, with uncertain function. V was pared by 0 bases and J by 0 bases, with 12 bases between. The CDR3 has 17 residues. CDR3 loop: CASSQSIQGYSNQPQHF. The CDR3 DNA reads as TGCGCCAGCAGTCAATCAATCCAGGGATATAGCAATCAGCCCCAGCATTTT.

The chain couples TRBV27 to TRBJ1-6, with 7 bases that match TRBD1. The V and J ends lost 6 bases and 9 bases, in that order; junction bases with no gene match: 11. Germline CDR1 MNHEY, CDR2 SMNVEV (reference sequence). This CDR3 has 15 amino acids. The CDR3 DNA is TGTGCCAGCAGCCAATTCGACAGGGTGGGTTCACCCCTCCACTTT. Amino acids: CASSQFDRVGSPLHF.

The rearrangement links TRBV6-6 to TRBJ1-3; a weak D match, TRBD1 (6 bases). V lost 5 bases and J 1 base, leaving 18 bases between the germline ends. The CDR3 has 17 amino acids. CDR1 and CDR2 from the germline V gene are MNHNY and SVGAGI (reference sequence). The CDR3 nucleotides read TGTGCCAGCAGTCAAACCCCAGGGGTAATATCTGGAAACACCATATATTTT. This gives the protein CASSQTPGVISGNTIYF.

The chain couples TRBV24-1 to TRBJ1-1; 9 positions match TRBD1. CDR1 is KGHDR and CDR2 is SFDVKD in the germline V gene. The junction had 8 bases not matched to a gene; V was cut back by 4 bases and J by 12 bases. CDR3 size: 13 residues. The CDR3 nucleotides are TGTGCCACCAGTGACATGGACAGGGGAGGGACTTTCTTT. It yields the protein CATSDMDRGGTFF.

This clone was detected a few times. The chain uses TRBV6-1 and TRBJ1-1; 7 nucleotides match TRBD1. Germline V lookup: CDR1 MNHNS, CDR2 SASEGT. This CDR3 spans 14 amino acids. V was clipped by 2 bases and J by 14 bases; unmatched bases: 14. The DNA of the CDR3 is TGTGCCAGCAGTGAAAAGGAGGAGGGGGCGCGAGTATTCTTT. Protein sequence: CASSEKEEGARVFF.

In DNA form, the CDR3 reads TGCGCCAGCAGCGGACCCGGGGTCGCCTATGGCTACACCTTC. Protein product: CASSGPGVAYGYTF. The V call is TRBV5-1, the J call TRBJ1-2; no clear D. This CDR3 spans 14 amino acids. V gave up 4 bases and J gave up 4 bases, with 14 bases separating them. Germline CDR1 reads SGHRS; CDR2 reads YFSETQ. Variable domain in full (rest from reference TRBV5-1 and TRBJ1-2): KAGVTQTPRYLIKTRGQQVTLSCSPISGHRSVSWYQQTPGQGLQFLFEYFSETQRNKGNFPGRFSGRQFSNSRSEMNVSTLELGDSALYLCASSGPGVAYGYTFGSGTRLTVV.

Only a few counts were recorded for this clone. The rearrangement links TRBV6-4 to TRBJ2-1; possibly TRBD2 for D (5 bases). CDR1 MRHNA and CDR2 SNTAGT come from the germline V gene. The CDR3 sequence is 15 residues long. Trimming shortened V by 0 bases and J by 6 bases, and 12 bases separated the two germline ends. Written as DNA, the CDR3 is TGTGCCAGCAGTGACTCCAGCGGCTCCGTCAATGAGCAGTTCTTC. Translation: CASSDSSGSVNEQFF.

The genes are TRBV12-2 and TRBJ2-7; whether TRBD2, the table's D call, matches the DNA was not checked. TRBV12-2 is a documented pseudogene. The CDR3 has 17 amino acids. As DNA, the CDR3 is TGTGCAAGTCGCTTAGAAGGGACTAGCGGGGGGGCCTACGAGCAGTACTTC. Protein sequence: CASRLEGTSGGAYEQYF.

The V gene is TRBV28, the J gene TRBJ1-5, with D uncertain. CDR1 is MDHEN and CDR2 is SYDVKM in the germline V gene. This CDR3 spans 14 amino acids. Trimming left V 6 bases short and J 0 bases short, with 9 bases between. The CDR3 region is CASRVEYSNQPQHF. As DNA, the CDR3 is TGTGCCAGCAGGGTGGAGTATAGCAATCAGCCCCAGCATTTT. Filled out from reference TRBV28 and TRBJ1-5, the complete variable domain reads DVKVTQSSRYLVKRTGEKVFLECVQDMDHENMFWYRQDPGLGLRLIYFSYDVKMKEKGDIPEGYSVSREKKERFSLILESASTNQTSMYLCASRVEYSNQPQHFGDGTRLSIL.

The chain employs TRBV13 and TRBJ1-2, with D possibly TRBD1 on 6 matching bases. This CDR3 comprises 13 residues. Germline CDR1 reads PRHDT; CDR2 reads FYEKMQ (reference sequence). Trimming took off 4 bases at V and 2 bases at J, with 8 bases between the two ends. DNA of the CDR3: TGTGCCAGCAGCTCCAGGGGAAACTATGGCTACACCTTC. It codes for CASSSRGNYGYTF.

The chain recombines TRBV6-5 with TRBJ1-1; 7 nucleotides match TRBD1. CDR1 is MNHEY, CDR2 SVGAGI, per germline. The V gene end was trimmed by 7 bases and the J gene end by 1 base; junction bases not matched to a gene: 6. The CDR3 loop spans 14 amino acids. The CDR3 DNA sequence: TGTGCCAGCACCCGGACAGGCTCGAACACTGAAGCTTTCTTT. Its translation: CASTRTGSNTEAFF.

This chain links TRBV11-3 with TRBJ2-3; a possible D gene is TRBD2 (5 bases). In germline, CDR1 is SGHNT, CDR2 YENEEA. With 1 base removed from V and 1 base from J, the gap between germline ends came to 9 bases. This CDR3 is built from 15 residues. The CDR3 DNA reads TGTGCCAGCAGCTTAGGGGGTAGCGGCACAGATACGCAGTATTTT. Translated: CASSLGGSGTDTQYF.

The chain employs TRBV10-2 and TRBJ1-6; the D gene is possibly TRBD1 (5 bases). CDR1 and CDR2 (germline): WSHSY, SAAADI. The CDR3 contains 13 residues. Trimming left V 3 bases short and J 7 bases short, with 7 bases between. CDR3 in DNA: TGCGCCAGCAGTGACAGGGCGAATTCACCCCTCCACTTT. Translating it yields CASSDRANSPLHF.